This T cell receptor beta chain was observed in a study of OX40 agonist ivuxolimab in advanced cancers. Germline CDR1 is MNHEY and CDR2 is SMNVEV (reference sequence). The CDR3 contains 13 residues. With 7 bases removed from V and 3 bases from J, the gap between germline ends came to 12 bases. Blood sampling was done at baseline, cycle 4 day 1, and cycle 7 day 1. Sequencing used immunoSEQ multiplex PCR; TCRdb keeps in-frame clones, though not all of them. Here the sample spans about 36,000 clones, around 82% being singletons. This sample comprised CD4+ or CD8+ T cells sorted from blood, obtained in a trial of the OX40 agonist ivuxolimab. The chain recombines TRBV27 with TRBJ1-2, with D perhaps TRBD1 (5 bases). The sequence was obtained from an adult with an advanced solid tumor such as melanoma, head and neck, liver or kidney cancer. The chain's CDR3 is CASKQGLDYGYTF. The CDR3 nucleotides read TGTGCCAGCAAGCAGGGATTGGACTATGGCTACACCTTC.